The text below deals with one TCR beta chain. Its binding antigen is unknown. Base quality data are lacking; no much larger clone is found one base away. The sample originates from a study of cytomegalovirus exposure and HLA in healthy donors (dated by TCRdb to the late 2010s). Concerning the study at large: In an earlier analysis of approximately 500 of the donors, approximately 300 Gb of sequence data and 100 million or so unique TCR beta sequences from about 179 million T cells were reported. Among the roughly 370 genotyped donors, about 83% belonged to the genetic ancestry cluster associated with self-reported Caucasian donors. A handful of DR-DQ haplotypes were handled as single units for association and clustering because linkage in the cohort was strong. A later genetic analysis took genome-wide SNP genotypes for about three fifths of the 666 donors and used that subset as a discovery cohort. Roughly 300 gigabases of sequencing data and approximately 85 million unique TCR sequences were included in an early release covering around 600 HLA-typed donors. The later analysis used no new phenotypic data to find candidate immune exposures, relying instead on TCR beta sequences and their occurrence across donors. The study profiled the T cell repertoires of approximately 700 subjects by immunosequencing and related them to cytomegalovirus serostatus. Both class I and class II loci were covered by HLA typing, at four-digit resolution. The study aimed to test whether cataloging public T cell receptors could reveal signatures of past pathogen exposure. In a later analysis, previously published TCR beta repertoires from about 670 donors were re-analyzed and high-resolution HLA genotyping was added so that TCR occurrence patterns could be studied. Donor age, sex, ethnicity and CMV serostatus were compiled together with the repertoire data. Along with the approximately 620-subject first cohort, a separate validation cohort of more than 90 different subjects was used. To predict cytomegalovirus infection status, the study combined high-throughput TCR immunosequencing, statistical association of individual TCRs with disease status, and machine learning. To decide whether each TCR beta V gene segment behaved as functional or pseudogenic, an earlier analysis of fewer than 750 of the donors relied on high-throughput TCR beta sequencing. Every discovery cohort repertoire had been produced on one sequencing platform. Typing coverage varied by locus: 629-630 donors for A, B, C, DRB1 and DQB1; under 550 for DQA1; about 570 for DPA1; some 470 for DPB1. Among almost 400 genotyped donors of the cohort, an average of around 240,000 unique TCR beta nucleotide sequences were sequenced per donor, roughly 20% of them non-productive.

Receptor libraries were prepared by the immunoSEQ multiplex PCR assay. A mixture of 60 forward primers for TCR Vbeta segments and 13 reverse primers for TCR Jbeta segments was used in the multiplex PCR. The CDR3 region of rearranged TCR beta genes was amplified from genomic DNA with a multiplex PCR assay. The amplified TCR beta libraries were sequenced on the Illumina HiSeq System as 87-base-pair reads. The original pipeline was this. A later analysis tallied roughly 78 million unique TCR beta chains across the 700 or so repertoires, and roughly 11 million of those chains were shared by two or more donors. To remove PCR and sequencing errors, raw reads were error-corrected and collapsed into unique sequences using a nearest-neighbor algorithm that merged closely related sequences. Alignment of CDR3 sequences to IMGT reference sequences was used to assign V, D and J gene segments. For a sequence to be retained, a match of at least six nucleotides to both a V gene segment and a J gene segment was required. A rearrangement counted as productive if the CDR3 had no stop codons and remained in frame with V and J, and every other rearrangement counted as non-productive. CDR3 was defined according to IMGT convention as the region running from the second conserved V-encoded cysteine to the conserved J-encoded phenylalanine. The earlier analysis of around 640 of the donors excluded sequences that lacked an unambiguous match to a single V gene segment. In an earlier analysis of some 590 of the donors, a V segment was called functional when productive rearrangements were above 56.7%, and segregating when the standard deviation between donors exceeded 5%. To diagnose cytomegalovirus status from the catalog of TCR beta chain sequences, a statistical classification framework was built. In a later analysis, TCR nucleotide sequences were compared against IMGT/GENE-DB human TR gene sequences so that V and J genes could be assigned. Using the TCRdist pipeline, a later analysis assigned CDR3 sequences along with most-parsimonious VDJ recombination scenarios. In a later analysis, each TCR beta chain was defined by its CDR3 amino acid sequence together with its V-gene family, and reads without a unique V-gene family were excluded. As a way to deal with suspected cross-contamination and a sequencing artifact, a later analysis dropped nearly 600 nucleotide sequences that were highly shared and had low generation probability. For each public chain, a later analysis derived a clonal expansion index from normalized ranks of inferred template counts within each repertoire. In a later analysis, generation probabilities were computed with a VDJ recombination model fitted to out-of-frame rearrangements, and the resulting probabilities were checked against IGoR. In a later analysis, hypergeometric tests were used to score TCR-TCR, TCR-HLA and TCR-CMV co-occurrence, with a repertoire-size bias correction applied to TCR pairs. False discovery rates were estimated in a later analysis by permuting HLA or CMV assignments 20 times. A later analysis grouped co-occurring TCRs with DBSCAN, adding TCRdist sequence similarity when clustering within HLA-allele-positive subsets. For co-occurrence clustering, repertoires with fewer than 30,000 or more than 120,000 public chains were excluded, along with about five repertoires with anomalous nucleotide sharing. Here the immuneACCESS table is served through TCRdb, limited to in-frame sequences with V and J called. Missing clones are a known gap in these copies; in checked studies unresolved V genes cover under half, and the rest lacks a known reason. V and J calls and clone size are copied from that table; D and trimming were computed from the DNA. Here the sample has 150,000 to 200,000 clones; around two thirds occur a single time. The top ten constitute 1.1% to 1.5% of the sample.

Reading the germline V gene gives CDR1 MDHEN and CDR2 SYDVKM. Trimming leaves V shorter by 10 bases and J shorter by 2 bases, with the junction holding 12 bases beyond the gene matches. The CDR3 numbers 17 residues from cysteine through phenylalanine. CDR3 DNA only is kept here, 51 bases in frame from base 1. Findings and caveats that apply to the study as a whole: In vitro tests confirmed that three of the cytomegalovirus-associated TCR beta chains recognize cytomegalovirus antigens. In the study, some 160 TCR beta chains were listed as associated with cytomegalovirus. A further reported finding was that TCR beta sequences accurately predicted the HLA-A and HLA-B alleles for most subjects in the first cohort. For the cohort, immune exposure information was limited to CMV serostatus. Most CMV-associated TCR beta chains appeared to be HLA-restricted in a later analysis, and the HLA associations seemed to be driven largely by CMV exposure. In both the original and validation cohorts, the classifier was reported to diagnose cytomegalovirus status with high specificity and sensitivity. Compared with the 666-donor mean, donors in an Asian-associated ancestry cluster had fewer N-insertions in productive TCRs, according to a later genetic analysis. In an earlier analysis of approximately 590 of the donors, most TCR beta V segments were observed in productive rearrangements about 87% or about 30% of the time, broadly matching IMGT annotations. Correlated functional status among segregating V segments might be attributable to linkage disequilibrium, but an unknown experimental factor could not be ruled out. A cluster of highly shared sequence variants was judged likely to represent a technical artifact of the sequencing pipeline. This cohort had only TCR beta chains sequenced, and the lack of alpha or paired-chain data limited which features could be detected. Because HLA typing was unavailable for some donors at each locus, only the typed subset was used in association tests. In a later analysis, HLA-associated TCR beta chains showed more clonal expansion and lower generation probabilities than non-associated chains that were equally common. In a later analysis, the rate of TCR association differed among HLA loci, with DRB1 alleles having the most associated TCRs and HLA-C alleles having the fewest. The 87-base-pair reads could not distinguish some IMGT-functional V segments, including TRBV6-2 and TRBV6-3, so those segments were excluded. Most TCR sequences were seen in very few donors, while some public TCRs were found in many individuals. It was suggested by the authors that the approach could potentially be generalized to other disease states and immunological phenotypes. Specific HLA alleles were associated with roughly 16,000 TCR beta sequences at a false discovery rate of 0.05 in a later analysis. V-gene and J-gene trimming of TCR beta chains was associated with a missense DCLRE1C variant in a later genetic analysis, and the association was replicated in an independent cohort. The earlier analysis of 450 to 700 of the donors excluded roughly 17 rarely observed V segments, including chromosome 9 orphons, because counts were too low. Strong co-occurrence of HLA alleles, especially DR and DQ, made assigning TCR associations to individual alleles difficult. In a later analysis, several top co-occurrence clusters were reported to appear linked to parvovirus B19, influenza, CMV and Epstein-Barr virus. The presence/absence analyses assumed that sequencing depth was roughly uniform across donors, and that assumption may not be true.

The cohort comprised around 700 healthy bone marrow donors. At the time of sampling, every cohort member was nominally healthy, though immune exposures that went unrecorded were likely present. The donor was CMV seronegative and belonged to the group of over 350 seronegative cohort members. A peripheral blood sample was provided by each donor, and peripheral blood mononuclear cells were used for TCR beta sequencing. Genomic DNA extraction from the blood cell samples was performed with the Qiagen DNeasy Blood Extraction Kit. Rearrangement joined TRBV28 to TRBJ1-6; 9 bases in the middle match TRBD1. Sequencing used PBMCs. This clonotype originated in a man aged 50-59 years in good health and CMV-seronegative. The CDR3 protein: CATVGQGKGTYNSPLHF. DNA sequence: TGTGCCACCGTGGGACAGGGAAAGGGGACCTATAATTCACCCCTCCACTTT.